The next 19 T cell receptor beta chains were all read from a single sample in a study of blood T cell repertoires in COVID-19. The repertoire was sequenced with immunoSEQ multiplex PCR; TCRdb's copy has only in-frame clones and lacks some. Of around 170,000 clones in the sample, around 83% were seen once. Specimen: peripheral blood. These TCRs come from a woman in her seventies with COVID-19, enrolled during active disease.

J is TRBJ1-3 and V is TRBV5-6; D possibly corresponds to TRBD1 (6 bases). V was clipped by 2 bases and J by 5 bases, with 14 bases between them. Germline CDR1 and CDR2: SGHDT and YYEEEE. The CDR3 runs to 15 residues. CDR3 nucleotide sequence: TGTGCCAGCAGCTTTCAGTTGCAGGGGCGAAACACCATATATTTT. It translates to CASSFQLQGRNTIYF.

The count of this clone is one. The V and J genes are TRBV7-5 and TRBJ1-1. TRBV7-5 corresponds to a pseudogene. CDR3 length: 14 residues. Written as DNA, the CDR3 is TGTGCCAGAAGCTTAGGTGATTCGAACACTAAAGCTTTCTTT. It encodes CARSLGDSNTKAFF.

The CDR3 nucleotides read TGTGCCAGCAGCCCAACTAGCGGGGACTACAATGAGCAGTTCTTC. Amino acid sequence: CASSPTSGDYNEQFF. The V gene is TRBV7-9, the J gene TRBJ2-1; 10 nucleotides align to TRBD2. The CDR3 has 15 residues. Germline V gene sequence: CDR1 SEHNR, CDR2 FQNEAQ (reference sequence). J gave up 3 bases and V 5 bases, and 4 bases lay outside the gene matches.

Of note for this clone: Other nucleotide sequences from this sample produce the same CDR3. This chain links TRBV3-1 (or the pseudogene TRBV3-2) with TRBJ1-1, with 7 bases that match TRBD1. Looked up from germline, CDR1 is LGHDT and CDR2 is YNNKEL (reference sequence). J gave up 6 bases and V 4 bases, and 2 bases lay outside the gene matches. The CDR3 consists of 12 residues. CDR3 residues: CASSRQGAEAFF. CDR3 DNA sequence: TGTGCCAGCAGCCGGCAGGGGGCTGAAGCTTTCTTT.

V gene TRBV27 combines with J gene TRBJ2-2; D gene unclear. The germline V gene encodes CDR1 MNHEY and CDR2 SMNVEV (reference sequence). The CDR3 spans 13 residues. Trimming cost V 6 bases and J 1 base, with 6 bases left between them. CDR3 protein: CASSRRNTGELFF. CDR3 in DNA: TGTGCCAGCAGCCGGAGGAACACCGGGGAGCTGTTTTTT.

The V gene is TRBV7-3, the J gene TRBJ2-5; TRBD1 matches 8 bases. V dropped 5 bases and J dropped 2; count of bases not matched to a gene: 7. CDR1 is SGHTA and CDR2 is FQGTGA in the germline V gene. The CDR3 covers 15 residues. The CDR3 sequence: CASSPGTGPQETQYF. DNA for the CDR3: TGTGCCAGCAGCCCTGGGACAGGTCCACAAGAGACCCAGTACTTC.

V usage is TRBV7-2 and J usage is TRBJ2-1; perhaps TRBD2 as D (5 bases). Germline V gives CDR1 SGHTA, CDR2 FQGNSA. The CDR3 contains 11 residues. Trimming stripped 4 bases from V and 9 bases from J, with 7 bases between. In nucleotides, the CDR3 is TGTGCCAGCAGCTCAAGCGGTGAGCAGTTCTTC. Residues: CASSSSGEQFF. The full variable domain, with the rest looked up from reference TRBV7-2 and TRBJ2-1, is GAGVSQSPSNKVTEKGKDVELRCDPISGHTALYWYRQSLGQGLEFLIYFQGNSAPDKSGLPSDRFSAERTGGSVSTLTIQRTQQEDSAVYLCASSSSGEQFFGPGTRLTVL.

The genes are TRBV21-1 and TRBJ2-5; the D call in the table, TRBD1, was not verified against the DNA. TRBV21-1 is a documented pseudogene. The CDR3 runs 14 residues. The CDR3 region is CASSGRPRQETQYF. CDR3 nucleotides: TGTGCCAGCAGCGGGCGACCCCGGCAGGAGACCCAGTACTTC.

The chain is built from TRBV12-3 or TRBV12-4 and TRBJ1-2, with D possibly matching TRBD1 (5 bases). The CDR3 contains 13 residues. V was cut by 6 bases and J by 7 bases, with 15 bases left in between. CDR3 region: CASSPRGFGGYTF. The CDR3 coding sequence is TGTGCCAGCAGCCCAAGGGGTTTCGGTGGCTACACCTTC.

V gene TRBV19 combines with J gene TRBJ1-4; maybe TRBD1 (5 bases). This CDR3 is built from 13 residues. V was cut by 3 bases and J by 12 bases, with 14 bases left in between. The germline CDR1 and CDR2 sequences are LNHDA and SQIVND (reference sequence). CDR3 loop: CASSISAGGELFF. For the CDR3, the DNA is TGTGCCAGTAGTATCAGTGCGGGAGGGGAACTGTTTTTT.

This sequence joins TRBV28 and TRBJ2-5; possible D gene TRBD2, 5 bases. Germline V lookup: CDR1 MDHEN, CDR2 SYDVKM. The CDR3 runs 16 residues. V dropped 8 bases and J dropped 4 bases, with 23 bases sitting between them. The CDR3 bases are TGTGCCAGCGGAGCAGAGGAGACGGGAATCAGAGAGACCCAGTACTTC. Translated, it gives CASGAEETGIRETQYF.

This clone came up once. The chain has TRBV5-1 and TRBJ2-1; 16 nucleotides agree with TRBD2. Germline trimming cut 4 bases from V and 6 bases from J; bases unmatched to any gene: 4. This CDR3 is 16 amino acids long. Germline values: CDR1 SGHRS, CDR2 YFSETQ. The CDR3 DNA sequence: TGCGCCAGCAGCCCAGGGACTAGCGGGAGGGTCAATGAGCAGTTCTTC. Translating it yields CASSPGTSGRVNEQFF.

Regarding this clone: Within the sample, other DNA sequences also encode this same CDR3. The chain employs TRBV27 and TRBJ1-5; D ambiguous. The germline V gene encodes CDR1 MNHEY and CDR2 SMNVEV (reference sequence). The CDR3 is made up of 13 amino acids. V was trimmed by 5 bases and J by 2 bases, leaving 7 bases between them. The CDR3 nucleotides read TGTGCCAGCAGTCTAAACGGCAATCAGCCCCAGCATTTT. Translated, it gives CASSLNGNQPQHF.

The chain employs TRBV4-1 and TRBJ1-6, with D possibly TRBD1 on 5 matching bases. V shed 0 bases and J shed 10 bases, with 16 bases lying between them. Germline V lookup: CDR1 MGHRA, CDR2 YSYEKL. The CDR3 totals 16 residues. In DNA form, the CDR3 reads TGCGCCAGCAGCCAAGAATGGCAGGGAATGAAATCACCCCTCCACTTT. This translates into CASSQEWQGMKSPLHF.

The chain recombines TRBV28 with TRBJ2-2, with 8 bases identical to TRBD2. Germline loops: CDR1 MDHEN, CDR2 SYDVKM. This CDR3 is built from 12 residues. V dropped 10 bases and J dropped 7; count of bases not matched to a gene: 5. As DNA, the CDR3 is TGTGCCACCGGGGGGGAGTACGGGGAGCTGTTTTTT. Residues: CATGGEYGELFF.

This sequence joins TRBV5-1 and TRBJ1-5, with D maybe TRBD1 (6 bases). V lost 9 bases and J 9 bases, leaving 22 bases between the germline ends. This CDR3 has 14 amino acids. Germline lookup yields CDR1 SGHRS and CDR2 YFSETQ. CDR3 DNA: TGCGCCACCAAGGGGGATGGAAGGGGTTTGCCCCAGCATTTT. Protein product: CATKGDGRGLPQHF. Variable domain in full (rest from reference TRBV5-1 and TRBJ1-5): KAGVTQTPRYLIKTRGQQVTLSCSPISGHRSVSWYQQTPGQGLQFLFEYFSETQRNKGNFPGRFSGRQFSNSRSEMNVSTLELGDSALYLCATKGDGRGLPQHFGDGTRLSIL.

This chain links TRBV13 with TRBJ2-7; D gene unclear. CDR1 is PRHDT and CDR2 is FYEKMQ in the germline V gene (reference sequence). The CDR3 covers 14 residues. With 3 bases removed from V and 2 bases from J, the gap between germline ends came to 11 bases. The CDR3 here is CASSLRLSPYEQYF. The DNA for the CDR3 is TGTGCCAGCAGCTTGAGACTTTCCCCCTACGAGCAGTACTTC.

The gene calls are TRBV18 and TRBJ2-1; a weak D match, TRBD2 (5 bases). There are 16 residues in the CDR3. With 3 bases removed from V and 8 bases from J, the gap between germline ends came to 20 bases. Germline CDR1 and CDR2: KGHSH and LQKENI. The CDR3 reads CASSPPRRSGEDEQFF. The CDR3 DNA is TGTGCCAGCTCACCCCCACGGAGGTCTGGCGAGGATGAGCAGTTCTTC.

The chain combines TRBV12-5 with TRBJ2-2; 9 nucleotides align to TRBD2. CDR3 length: 18 amino acids. Germline V lookup: CDR1 LGHNT, CDR2 FRNRAP. V lost 3 bases to trimming and J lost 4 bases; unmatched junction nucleotides: 12. The CDR3: CASGFSGGGGLPTGELFF. CDR3 in DNA: TGTGCTAGTGGTTTTTCGGGCGGGGGGGGCTTACCCACCGGGGAGCTGTTTTTT. Together with reference TRBV12-5 and TRBJ2-2, the CDR3 gives the full variable domain: DARVTQTPRHKVTEMGQEVTMRCQPILGHNTVFWYRQTMMQGLELLAYFRNRAPLDDSGMPKDRFSAEMPDATLATLKIQPSEPRDSAVYFCASGFSGGGGLPTGELFFGEGSRLTVL.